The 28 T cell receptor beta chains listed next were all sequenced from one sample in a study of regulatory T cells in long-lasting Graves disease. Time point defined: newly diagnosed GD, antithyroid drugs for less than 3 months. Generation of the TCR library employed RNA extracted from PBMCs. Libraries of TCR beta came from iRepertoire HTBI primers plus Arm-PCR of CDR3 regions. One entry per CDR3 protein results from TCRdb running MiXCR on the multiplex PCR reads. Here the sample spans approximately 230,000 distinct CDR3 sequences, around 17% being singletons. The specimen comprised peripheral blood mononuclear cells (PBMCs), sampled at new diagnosis, from a patient treated with antithyroid drugs. These receptors all come from a female donor with Graves disease.

This clonotype was seen many times. This chain connects TRBV12-3 or TRBV12-4 to TRBJ1-1; tentative D call: TRBD1 (5 bases). V was shortened by 9 bases and J by 11 bases, with 16 bases between the two germline ends. The CDR3 runs 11 residues. The CDR3 sequence: CASGRGLLAFF. In DNA form, the CDR3 reads TGTGCCAGTGGGAGGGGCCTGTTGGCTTTCTTT.

This clonotype appeared many times. V is TRBV10-3 and J is TRBJ2-5, with D possibly matching TRBD1 (5 bases). Trimming cost V 7 bases and J 5 bases, with 14 bases left between them. CDR3 size: 13 residues. Germline values: CDR1 ENHRY, CDR2 SYGVKD. CDR3 bases: TGTGCCATCAAATCAGGGATTGGGGAGACCCAGTACTTC. This sequence encodes CAIKSGIGETQYF.

This clonotype was seen at least ten times. This chain connects TRBV10-2 to TRBJ2-3; possibly TRBD2 for D (6 bases). Trimming stripped 8 bases from V and 2 bases from J, with 8 bases between. The CDR3 is 12 residues long. Germline CDR1 and CDR2: WSHSY and SAAADI. The DNA of the CDR3 is TGCGCCAGCCGGGACTTCACAGATACGCAGTATTTT. Its translation: CASRDFTDTQYF.

This clonotype was seen repeatedly, ten times or more. The chain is built from TRBV19 and TRBJ1-4; D ambiguous. The CDR3 contains 15 residues. V was trimmed by 7 bases and J by 6 bases, leaving 18 bases between them. Per germline, CDR1 LNHDA and CDR2 SQIVND (reference sequence). This chain's CDR3 is CASKDKGLNDEKLFF. The CDR3 region has the DNA TGTGCCAGTAAGGATAAGGGCTTGAACGATGAAAAACTGTTTTTT. The complete variable domain, with remaining parts taken from reference TRBV19 and TRBJ1-4, reads DGGITQSPKYLFRKEGQNVTLSCEQNLNHDAMYWYRQDPGQGLRLIYYSQIVNDFQKGDIAEGYSVSREKKESFPLTVTSAQKNPTAFYLCASKDKGLNDEKLFFGSGTQLSVL.

This clonotype has ten or more counts. The rearrangement uses TRBV27 and TRBJ2-6, with a possible D match to TRBD1 (5 bases). V was cut by 0 bases and J by 1 base, with 10 bases left in between. The CDR3 is made up of 17 amino acids. In germline, CDR1 is MNHEY, CDR2 SMNVEV (reference sequence). CDR3 DNA sequence: TGTGCCAGCAGTTTATCGCCAGGGCGTTCTGGGGCCAACGTCCTGACTTTC. Translated: CASSLSPGRSGANVLTF.

This clonotype was detected only a few times. CDR3 loop: CASRLGGQGYTF. In DNA form, the CDR3 reads TGTGCCAGCAGGCTAGGAGGTCAAGGCTACACCTTC. The rearrangement joins TRBV5-8 to TRBJ1-2; the D is unclear. V was pared by 5 bases and J by 8 bases, with 13 bases between. Germline V lookup: CDR1 SGHTS, CDR2 YDEGEE. The CDR3 runs to 12 residues.

This clonotype was counted between two and nine times. The chain has TRBV7-2 and TRBJ2-7, with 10 bases identical to TRBD2. The CDR3 has 14 amino acids. The germline gives CDR1 SGHTA, CDR2 FQGNSA. V was clipped by 4 bases and J by 5 bases; unmatched bases: 5. As DNA, the CDR3 is TGTGCCAGCAGCTCTAGCGGGAGATGGGACGAGCAGTACTTC. Translation gives CASSSSGRWDEQYF.

This clonotype was recorded many times. The chain couples TRBV19 to TRBJ2-3; no reliable D call. The CDR3 spans 15 residues. V was trimmed by 4 bases and J by 4 bases, leaving 15 bases between them. CDR1 and CDR2 from the germline V gene are LNHDA and SQIVND (reference sequence). CDR3 nucleotide sequence: TGTGCCAGTAGTAAACAGAGTGCGGCGGCAGATACGCAGTATTTT. It specifies CASSKQSAAADTQYF. The variable domain in full, completed from reference TRBV19 and TRBJ2-3, reads DGGITQSPKYLFRKEGQNVTLSCEQNLNHDAMYWYRQDPGQGLRLIYYSQIVNDFQKGDIAEGYSVSREKKESFPLTVTSAQKNPTAFYLCASSKQSAAADTQYFGPGTRLTVL.

The sample holds a few counts of this clonotype. The genes are TRBV4-1 and TRBJ1-1; the D is unclear. Trimming left V 4 bases short and J 4 bases short, with 16 bases between. The CDR3 consists of 15 residues. Germline V gene sequence: CDR1 MGHRA, CDR2 YSYEKL. The CDR3 region is CASSPRAGWVTEAFF. The DNA of the CDR3 is TGCGCCAGCAGCCCCCGGGCGGGGTGGGTCACTGAAGCTTTCTTT.

At least ten counts were recorded for this clonotype. The V gene is TRBV6-1, the J gene TRBJ2-1; 8 nucleotides line up with TRBD2. The CDR3 extends over 17 amino acids. Germline V gives CDR1 MNHNS, CDR2 SASEGT. Trimming cost V 5 bases and J 8 bases; bases outside gene matches: 17. The DNA for the CDR3 is TGTGCCAGCAGTAACCGGACTAGCTCAAAGGGTTTCGATGAGCAGTTCTTC. It is translated as CASSNRTSSKGFDEQFF.

This clonotype was seen repeatedly, ten times or more. V gene TRBV6-2 or TRBV6-3 combines with J gene TRBJ2-1, with D tentatively TRBD1 (5 bases). V gave up 5 bases and J gave up 4 bases, with 18 bases separating them. This CDR3 region has 16 residues. Germline values: CDR1 MNHEY, CDR2 SVGEGT. The CDR3 reads CASSDGASIGYNEQFF. Written as DNA, the CDR3 is TGTGCCAGCAGTGATGGGGCCAGTATCGGTTACAATGAGCAGTTCTTC.

This clonotype was recorded at least ten times. The chain is built from TRBV3-1 and TRBJ1-3, with 7 bases that match TRBD1. The V gene end was trimmed by 0 bases and the J gene end by 2 bases; junction bases not matched to a gene: 4. Germline V gene lookup returns CDR1 LGHDT and CDR2 YNNKEL (reference sequence). This CDR3 contains 16 residues. This chain's CDR3 is CASSQDLDRAGNTIYF. The DNA for the CDR3 is TGTGCCAGCAGCCAAGATCTTGACAGGGCTGGAAACACCATATATTTT.

This clonotype was picked up many times. The chain combines TRBV30 with TRBJ2-3; the D gene is possibly TRBD2 (6 bases). The CDR3 extends over 15 amino acids. V dropped 1 base and J dropped 3 bases, with 14 bases sitting between them. Looked up from germline, CDR1 is GTSNPN and CDR2 is SVGIG (reference sequence). CDR3 coding DNA: TGTGCCTGGAGTGGCGTGGGAGGCTTGACAGATACGCAGTATTTT. Amino acid sequence: CAWSGVGGLTDTQYF. Complete variable domain (other parts from reference TRBV30 and TRBJ2-3): SQTIHQWPATLVQPVGSPLSLECTVEGTSNPNLYWYRQAAGRGLQLLFYSVGIGQISSEVPQNLSASRPQDRQFILSSKKLLLSDSGFYLCAWSGVGGLTDTQYFGPGTRLTVL.

This clonotype came up many times. This chain links TRBV6-2 or TRBV6-3 with TRBJ2-5; D is ambiguous. This CDR3 contains 11 residues. V lost 5 bases, J lost 5 bases, and 6 bases lay in between. Germline CDR1 MNHEY, CDR2 SVGEGT. The CDR3 loop is CASSNMETQYF. The DNA of the CDR3 is TGTGCCAGCAGTAACATGGAGACCCAGTACTTC.

This clonotype has a count of ten or more. The V and J genes are TRBV7-9 and TRBJ1-1; tentative D call: TRBD1 (6 bases). Trimming took off 5 bases at V and 1 base at J, with 11 bases between the two ends. CDR1 SEHNR and CDR2 FQNEAQ come from the germline V gene (reference sequence). The CDR3 has 14 residues. CDR3 amino acids: CASSPGTRNTEAFF. CDR3 coding DNA: TGTGCCAGCAGCCCCGGGACAAGGAACACTGAAGCTTTCTTT.

The chain recombines TRBV6-2 or TRBV6-3 with TRBJ1-5; the D gene is possibly TRBD1 (5 bases). The V end lost 5 bases, the J end lost 1 base, and 15 bases lay between the germline ends. Germline V gene data show CDR1 as MNHEY and CDR2 as SVGEGT. The CDR3 consists of 16 residues. The CDR3 region has the DNA TGTGCCAGCAGTGAAGGGGTAGGTTGGAGCAATCAGCCCCAGCATTTT. It is translated as CASSEGVGWSNQPQHF.

This clonotype was counted ten times or more. The chain carries TRBV20-1 and TRBJ1-1; maybe TRBD1 (6 bases). The CDR3 extends over 16 amino acids. Trimming left V 0 bases short and J 0 bases short, with 14 bases between. Germline CDR1 DFQATT, CDR2 SNEGSKA (reference sequence). CDR3 nucleotide sequence: TGCAGTGCTAGAGATATGGTCGGACAGTTGAACACTGAAGCTTTCTTT. Its translation: CSARDMVGQLNTEAFF.

This clonotype was picked up many times. This rearrangement joins TRBV12-3 or TRBV12-4 to TRBJ2-2, with TRBD1 matching over 11 bases. This CDR3 is 16 amino acids long. V was clipped by 2 bases and J by 4 bases; unmatched bases: 3. The CDR3 DNA is TGTGCCAGCAGTTTAACCGGGACAGGGGGCACCGGGGAGCTGTTTTTT. This sequence encodes CASSLTGTGGTGELFF.

This clonotype was picked up many times. The chain has TRBV2 and TRBJ2-7, with 7 bases matching TRBD1. This CDR3 is built from 12 residues. CDR1 SNHLY and CDR2 FYNNEI come from the germline V gene. Trimming at V came to 7 bases and at J to 6 bases, leaving 6 bases not matched to a gene. CDR3: CASTRDRVEQYF. CDR3 sequence (DNA): TGTGCCAGCACGCGAGACAGGGTCGAGCAGTACTTC.

This clonotype was observed a few times. A much larger clone lies a single base off, so this may be a read error. The rearrangement joins TRBV5-4 to TRBJ1-5; D possibly corresponds to TRBD1 (6 bases). The CDR3 runs to 14 residues. The V gene's germline CDR1 is SGHNT and CDR2 YYREEE (reference sequence). V shed 4 bases and J shed 0 bases, with 8 bases lying between them. CDR3 bases: TGTGCCAGCAGCAAGGACAGTAGCAATCAGCCCCAGCATTTT. This gives the protein CASSKDSSNQPQHF.

This sequence joins TRBV2 and TRBJ2-5; D unresolved. This CDR3 is 17 amino acids long. V lost 3 bases and J 0 bases, leaving 17 bases between the germline ends. Germline assignment: CDR1 SNHLY and CDR2 FYNNEI. CDR3 in DNA: TGTGCCAGCAGTGACGGGTTCGTGAGCCTGTACCAAGAGACCCAGTACTTC. This sequence encodes CASSDGFVSLYQETQYF.

The chain links TRBV7-9 to TRBJ2-7, with 8 bases aligning to TRBD1. Per the germline V gene, CDR1 is SEHNR and CDR2 is FQNEAQ (reference sequence). The CDR3 covers 14 residues. The V gene end was trimmed by 5 bases and the J gene end by 5 bases; junction bases not matched to a gene: 8. CDR3 residues: CASSQPGGPDEQYF. CDR3 coding DNA: TGTGCCAGCAGCCAACCAGGGGGCCCGGACGAGCAGTACTTC.

This clonotype occurred a few times. The genes are TRBV4-2 and TRBJ2-2; D is undetermined. The length of the CDR3 is 13 residues. Trimming cost V 4 bases and J 6 bases, with 9 bases left between them. Germline assignment: CDR1 LGHNA and CDR2 YNFKEQ. The CDR3 sequence: CASSPLGSGELFF. CDR3 coding DNA: TGTGCCAGCAGCCCCCTGGGGTCCGGGGAGCTGTTTTTT.

This clonotype has at least ten counts. The chain employs TRBV4-1 and TRBJ1-2; 8 bases line up with TRBD1. CDR1 is MGHRA, CDR2 YSYEKL, per germline. V lost 1 base and J lost 7; bases outside the gene matches: 14. The CDR3 loop spans 17 amino acids. CDR3 sequence reads: CASSQGRQGPFSGGYTF. In DNA, the CDR3 is TGCGCCAGCAGCCAAGGTAGACAGGGGCCGTTTTCAGGTGGCTACACCTTC.

Ten or more counts support this clonotype. V usage is TRBV19 and J usage is TRBJ2-1, with 11 bases aligning to TRBD2. This CDR3 spans 14 amino acids. CDR1 is LNHDA and CDR2 is SQIVND in the germline V gene (reference sequence). V shed 3 bases and J 9 bases; nucleotides not matched to a gene: 4. In DNA, the CDR3 is TGTGCCAGTAGTATCGGACTAGCGGGTGGTGAGCAGTTCTTC. Translating gives CASSIGLAGGEQFF.

This clonotype has at least ten counts. The chain's CDR3 is CSVRTGPETQYF. The CDR3 region has the DNA TGCAGCGTACGGACCGGTCCAGAGACCCAGTACTTC. V usage is TRBV29-1 and J usage is TRBJ2-4; D gene uncertain. Gene TRBJ2-5 matches the end of the DNA better, so the J call may be wrong. The CDR3 extends over 12 amino acids. The germline CDR1 and CDR2 sequences are SQVTM and ANQGSEA.

This clonotype was seen ten or more times. The chain carries TRBV6-1 and TRBJ1-5, with D uncertain. This CDR3 contains 17 residues. V was pared by 2 bases and J by 0 bases, with 14 bases between. Germline assignment: CDR1 MNHNS and CDR2 SASEGT. The chain's CDR3 is CASSEPESRVSNQPQHF. The CDR3, as DNA: TGTGCCAGCAGTGAACCAGAGTCTAGAGTTAGCAATCAGCCCCAGCATTTT.

This clonotype came up many times. This chain connects TRBV6-2 or TRBV6-3 to TRBJ2-7, with 7 bases fitting TRBD1. CDR1 and CDR2 (germline): MNHEY, SVGEGT. V dropped 8 bases and J dropped 6; count of bases not matched to a gene: 7. The length of the CDR3 is 12 residues. The CDR3 spells CASAQGSVEQYF. DNA for the CDR3: TGTGCCAGCGCACAGGGGTCTGTCGAGCAGTACTTC.